This T cell receptor (beta chain) was sequenced for a study of blood T cell repertoires in COVID-19. At the level of the study: Samples of COVID-19 (acute and convalescent) were obtained from the United States, Italy and Spain.

This CDR3 is 15 amino acids long. V shed 4 bases and J 0 bases; nucleotides not matched to a gene: 4. Germline loops: CDR1 MRHNA, CDR2 SNTAGT. The count of this clone is one. Original processing methods: Nucleated cell counts were estimated from reference gene primer amplification. Clones were read by immunoSEQ multiplex PCR, and TCRdb kept only the in-frame ones, dropping some. That table supplies the V and J calls and clone size; D and trimming were determined from the DNA. Of around 260,000 clones in the sample, roughly 90% were seen once. The material sequenced was peripheral blood. This sequence joins TRBV6-4 and TRBJ2-3; 7 bases match TRBD1. This clonotype originated in a human donor in a cohort sampled during active COVID-19. DNA for the CDR3: TGTGCCAGCAGTGTCGACAGGGAAAGCACAGATACGCAGTATTTT. It yields the protein CASSVDRESTDTQYF.